The rows below give T cell receptor beta chains drawn from one sample of a study of cytomegalovirus exposure and HLA in healthy donors. Clones were sequenced by immunoSEQ multiplex PCR, and TCRdb holds only the in-frame ones, with some missing. This sample has about 62,000 clones, with about 77% found just once. The material sequenced was PBMCs. All receptors derive from a woman younger than 45 in good health and CMV-seronegative. The CDR3 runs from the conserved cysteine through the conserved F or W. D genes are given only for firm matches. A clone size is listed for some rows: how often the clone was seen (once, few, many), or a class if it is expanded.

>NA|TRBD1|TRBV19|TRBJ2-1
TGTGCCAGTAGCGCATCTCCGGGACAGGGGGGCGATGAGCAGTTCTTC
CASSASPGQGGDEQFF
>few|TRBD2|TRBV5-4|TRBJ2-5
TGTGCCAGCAGCTTGGACGGGAGGGAGGAGACCCAGTACTTC
CASSLDGREETQYF
>NA|NA|TRBV2|TRBJ1-3
TGTGCCAGCACCCGACAGGTGGAGAACACCATATATTTT
CASTRQVENTIYF
>few|NA|TRBV29-1|TRBJ1-2
TGCAGCGTTGAAGGAAACTCCTATGGCTACACCTTC
CSVEGNSYGYTF
>NA|NA|TRBV6-1|TRBJ2-3
TGTGCCAGCAGTGCCCGGGAGCCCCCAGCGAGTCCAGATACGCAGTATTTT
CASSAREPPASPDTQYF
>NA|NA|TRBV7-9|TRBJ2-3
TGTGCCAGCAGCTTGGGAGTCACAGATACGCAGTATTTT
CASSLGVTDTQYF
>NA|TRBD1|TRBV6-1|TRBJ1-1
TGTGCCACCCTGATGTCGGCAGGGGGGAACACTGAAGCTTTCTTT
CATLMSAGGNTEAFF
>few|TRBD2|TRBV10-3|TRBJ2-7
TGTGCCATCAGGTCCGGGACTAGCGGGAGCTACGAGCAGTACTTC
CAIRSGTSGSYEQYF
>NA|NA|TRBV28|TRBJ1-2
TGTGCCAGCAGTCCCTACCCCGGACTGGGCTACACCTTC
CASSPYPGLGYTF
>NA|TRBD1|TRBV19|TRBJ2-3
TGTGCCAGTAGTAATCGACAGGGTCGGGCAGATACGCAGTATTTT
CASSNRQGRADTQYF
>NA|TRBD1|TRBV9|TRBJ2-2
TGTGCCAGCAGCAGGATAGGACAGGGCACCGGGGAGCTGTTTTTT
CASSRIGQGTGELFF
>NA|NA|TRBV11-2|TRBJ2-5
TGTGCCAGCAGCCCACCAGCGGTAGAGACCCAGTACTTC
CASSPPAVETQYF
>few|TRBD2|TRBV19|TRBJ2-7
TGTGCCAGTAGCCTGATTGGGACTAGCGGGCCGACCTCCTACGAGCAGTACTTC
CASSLIGTSGPTSYEQYF
>NA|TRBD2|TRBV19|TRBJ2-3
TGTGCCAGTAGTATAGAACTAGCGGGAGATACGCAGTATTTT
CASSIELAGDTQYF
>NA|NA|TRBV7-9|TRBJ1-2
TGTGCCAGCAGCTTAGGAGGGCAGAACTATGGCTACCCCTTC
CASSLGGQNYGYPF
>NA|NA|TRBV27|TRBJ2-3
TGTGCCAGCAGCTCAACAGGGTACCTCACAGATACGCAGTATTTT
CASSSTGYLTDTQYF
>NA|TRBD2|TRBV5-1|TRBJ2-1
TGCGCCAGCAGCCCCACCTTAGCGGGAGAAACGGATGAGCAGTTCTTC
CASSPTLAGETDEQFF
>NA|TRBD1|TRBV5-6|TRBJ2-5
TGTGCCAGCAGCTTGGAAGGGACAGTGGAAGAGACCCAGTACTTC
CASSLEGTVEETQYF
>NA|NA|TRBV11-3|TRBJ2-5
TGTGCCAGCAAGGTCAGAGGGCAAGAGACCCAGTACTTC
CASKVRGQETQYF
>NA|TRBD1|TRBV6-1|TRBJ1-2
TGTGCCAGCAGCCCAGGACAGGCCTTCGAGAGCTACACCTTC
CASSPGQAFESYTF
>NA|TRBD1|TRBV19|TRBJ2-1
TGTGCCAGTAGCCAAACAGGGGGCTCCCCCCAAGGGGAGCAGTTCTTC
CASSQTGGSPQGEQFF
>once|TRBD2|TRBV9|TRBJ2-7
TGTGCCAGCAGCCCTCGGACTAGCGGGAACTACGAGCAGTACTTC
CASSPRTSGNYEQYF
>NA|NA|TRBV28|TRBJ1-4
TGTGCCAGTGAAGGGGAACGGTCTAATGAAAAACTGTTTTTT
CASEGERSNEKLFF
>few|TRBD2|TRBV18|TRBJ2-3
TGTGCCAGCTCACCGTTGGGGACGGGGCGGGAGCAGGCAGATACGCAGTATTTT
CASSPLGTGREQADTQYF
>NA|TRBD2|TRBV9|TRBJ2-5
TGTGCCAGCAGCGTAGGCGCGACTAGCGGGAGCTACGGGGAGACCCAGTACTTC
CASSVGATSGSYGETQYF
>few|NA|TRBV15|TRBJ1-5
TGTGCCACCAGGAGAATCCCCGAGGGCAATCAGCCCCAGCATTTT
CATRRIPEGNQPQHF
>NA|TRBD1|TRBV5-6|TRBJ1-2
TGTGCCAGCAGCTTGTCGACAGGGAGCTACACCTTC
CASSLSTGSYTF
>NA|NA|TRBV28|TRBJ2-7
TGTGCCAGCAGTTCCCCCGGAGTTCCGCTGTACTTC
CASSSPGVPLYF
>once|TRBD2|TRBV6-1|TRBJ2-5
TGTGCCAGCTGCAAACTAGCGACGTACCAAGAGACCCAGTACTTC
CASCKLATYQETQYF
>NA|TRBD1|TRBV5-1|TRBJ1-5
TGCGCCAGCAGCCCAGGGGGATATAGCAATCAGCCCCAGCATTTT
CASSPGGYSNQPQHF
>NA|NA|TRBV28|TRBJ2-3
TGTGCCAGCAGTCCCTCCGTGACAACAGATACGCAGTATTTT
CASSPSVTTDTQYF
>NA|NA|TRBV4-3|TRBJ2-3
TGCGCCAGCAGCCAAGATTCGGGGGAAGATACGCAGTATTTT
CASSQDSGEDTQYF
>NA|TRBD2|TRBV5-6|TRBJ2-5
TGTGCCAGCAGCTTTTTCAGCGGGAGCGTCTGGGAGACCCAGTACTTC
CASSFFSGSVWETQYF
>NA|NA|TRBV7-2|TRBJ1-5
TGTGCCAGCAGCGGCGGGACTCCAAATCAGCCCCAGCATTTT
CASSGGTPNQPQHF
>NA|TRBD2|TRBV20-1|TRBJ2-7
TGCAGTGCCCTGAGCGGGAACCAGCAGTACTTC
CSALSGNQQYF
>NA|TRBD1|TRBV7-2|TRBJ1-2
TGTGCCAGCAGCCTCGGGGGGACAGGAAGTGGCTACACCTTC
CASSLGGTGSGYTF
>NA|TRBD2|TRBV15|TRBJ2-1
TGTGCCACCAGCAGAGGGACTAGCGGGAGCGGATTTAGGAATGAGCAGTTCTTC
CATSRGTSGSGFRNEQFF
>NA|TRBD1|TRBV6-5|TRBJ1-2
TGTGCCAGCAGCCAGGCCCAGGGGGCGCGGGGCTACACCTTC
CASSQAQGARGYTF
>once|TRBD1|TRBV6-5|TRBJ1-1
TGTGCCAGCAGTAACAGGGGTACCTCAGGTCCTGAAGCTTTCTTT
CASSNRGTSGPEAFF
>NA|NA|TRBV11-2|TRBJ1-5
TGTGCCAGCAGCCCCGACACTGGCAGCTACAGCAATCAGCCCCAGCATTTT
CASSPDTGSYSNQPQHF
>NA|TRBD2|TRBV5-6|TRBJ2-7
TGTGCCAGCAGCCCGCTAGCGGGAGCTGTAAGCGAGCAGTACTTC
CASSPLAGAVSEQYF
>NA|NA|TRBV19|TRBJ2-3
TGTGCCAGTACAACTACCGGAGCGACAGATACGCAGTATTTT
CASTTTGATDTQYF
>few|TRBD2|TRBV6-1|TRBJ2-3
TGTGCCAGCAGTGAGGGTGGACTAGCGAGAGGCCCGTATTTT
CASSEGGLARGPYF
>NA|TRBD1|TRBV11-2|TRBJ1-2
TGTGCCAGCAGCTTAACTCCACAGGGGGAGGATGGCTACACCTTC
CASSLTPQGEDGYTF
>once|TRBD1|TRBV6-5|TRBJ1-5
TGTGCCAGCAGTCCACGACAGGGACGTAGAGAGCCCCAGCATTTT
CASSPRQGRREPQHF
>NA|NA|TRBV19|TRBJ2-7
TGTGCCAGTAGTGTCCGGGACAACTACGAGCAGTACTTC
CASSVRDNYEQYF
>few|TRBD2|TRBV5-1|TRBJ2-5
TGCGCCAGCAGCAAGTTTAGCGGGAGCGGTCAGGAGACCCAGTACTTC
CASSKFSGSGQETQYF
>NA|TRBD1|TRBV5-1|TRBJ2-7
TGCGCCAGCAGCTTTAGACAGGGGCCCTACGAGCAGTACTTC
CASSFRQGPYEQYF
>NA|NA|TRBV6-5|TRBJ1-2
TGTGCCAGCAGTTACTCGAAAAGGGGCGAAAGGGGCTACACCTTC
CASSYSKRGERGYTF
>NA|NA|TRBV7-2|TRBJ2-1
TGTGCCAGCAGCTTAGGGGGGCTCGGGGGGAATGAGCAGTTCTTC
CASSLGGLGGNEQFF
>NA|NA|TRBV2|TRBJ2-7
TGTGCCAGCAGTGAAGGAGGAGCCTACGAGCAGTACTTC
CASSEGGAYEQYF
>NA|NA|TRBV15|TRBJ2-3
TGTGCCACCAGCAGGACGGACAGTGACACAGATACGCAGTATTTT
CATSRTDSDTDTQYF
>NA|TRBD1|TRBV5-4|TRBJ2-3
TGTGCCAGCAGGCGAGGACAGGGTCGAACAGATACGCAGTATTTT
CASRRGQGRTDTQYF
>NA|TRBD2|TRBV19|TRBJ2-4
TGTGCCAGTAGTGGCAGCGGGGACATTCAGTACTTC
CASSGSGDIQYF
>NA|NA|TRBV9|TRBJ2-7
TGTGCCAGCAGCGTAGGACCAGGCTCATACTCCTACGAGCAGTACTTC
CASSVGPGSYSYEQYF
>few|TRBD1|TRBV7-2|TRBJ2-4
TGTGCCAGCAGCTTCCAGCCGGGACAGGGGAACATTCAGTACTTC
CASSFQPGQGNIQYF
>NA|NA|TRBV25-1|TRBJ2-1
TGTGCCAGCAGTGAGGCTAGCGCTAACTACAATGAGCAGTTCTTC
CASSEASANYNEQFF
>once|TRBD1|TRBV28|TRBJ1-1
TGTGCCAGCAAGGCCGGACAGGGAATGAACACTGAAGCTTTCTTT
CASKAGQGMNTEAFF